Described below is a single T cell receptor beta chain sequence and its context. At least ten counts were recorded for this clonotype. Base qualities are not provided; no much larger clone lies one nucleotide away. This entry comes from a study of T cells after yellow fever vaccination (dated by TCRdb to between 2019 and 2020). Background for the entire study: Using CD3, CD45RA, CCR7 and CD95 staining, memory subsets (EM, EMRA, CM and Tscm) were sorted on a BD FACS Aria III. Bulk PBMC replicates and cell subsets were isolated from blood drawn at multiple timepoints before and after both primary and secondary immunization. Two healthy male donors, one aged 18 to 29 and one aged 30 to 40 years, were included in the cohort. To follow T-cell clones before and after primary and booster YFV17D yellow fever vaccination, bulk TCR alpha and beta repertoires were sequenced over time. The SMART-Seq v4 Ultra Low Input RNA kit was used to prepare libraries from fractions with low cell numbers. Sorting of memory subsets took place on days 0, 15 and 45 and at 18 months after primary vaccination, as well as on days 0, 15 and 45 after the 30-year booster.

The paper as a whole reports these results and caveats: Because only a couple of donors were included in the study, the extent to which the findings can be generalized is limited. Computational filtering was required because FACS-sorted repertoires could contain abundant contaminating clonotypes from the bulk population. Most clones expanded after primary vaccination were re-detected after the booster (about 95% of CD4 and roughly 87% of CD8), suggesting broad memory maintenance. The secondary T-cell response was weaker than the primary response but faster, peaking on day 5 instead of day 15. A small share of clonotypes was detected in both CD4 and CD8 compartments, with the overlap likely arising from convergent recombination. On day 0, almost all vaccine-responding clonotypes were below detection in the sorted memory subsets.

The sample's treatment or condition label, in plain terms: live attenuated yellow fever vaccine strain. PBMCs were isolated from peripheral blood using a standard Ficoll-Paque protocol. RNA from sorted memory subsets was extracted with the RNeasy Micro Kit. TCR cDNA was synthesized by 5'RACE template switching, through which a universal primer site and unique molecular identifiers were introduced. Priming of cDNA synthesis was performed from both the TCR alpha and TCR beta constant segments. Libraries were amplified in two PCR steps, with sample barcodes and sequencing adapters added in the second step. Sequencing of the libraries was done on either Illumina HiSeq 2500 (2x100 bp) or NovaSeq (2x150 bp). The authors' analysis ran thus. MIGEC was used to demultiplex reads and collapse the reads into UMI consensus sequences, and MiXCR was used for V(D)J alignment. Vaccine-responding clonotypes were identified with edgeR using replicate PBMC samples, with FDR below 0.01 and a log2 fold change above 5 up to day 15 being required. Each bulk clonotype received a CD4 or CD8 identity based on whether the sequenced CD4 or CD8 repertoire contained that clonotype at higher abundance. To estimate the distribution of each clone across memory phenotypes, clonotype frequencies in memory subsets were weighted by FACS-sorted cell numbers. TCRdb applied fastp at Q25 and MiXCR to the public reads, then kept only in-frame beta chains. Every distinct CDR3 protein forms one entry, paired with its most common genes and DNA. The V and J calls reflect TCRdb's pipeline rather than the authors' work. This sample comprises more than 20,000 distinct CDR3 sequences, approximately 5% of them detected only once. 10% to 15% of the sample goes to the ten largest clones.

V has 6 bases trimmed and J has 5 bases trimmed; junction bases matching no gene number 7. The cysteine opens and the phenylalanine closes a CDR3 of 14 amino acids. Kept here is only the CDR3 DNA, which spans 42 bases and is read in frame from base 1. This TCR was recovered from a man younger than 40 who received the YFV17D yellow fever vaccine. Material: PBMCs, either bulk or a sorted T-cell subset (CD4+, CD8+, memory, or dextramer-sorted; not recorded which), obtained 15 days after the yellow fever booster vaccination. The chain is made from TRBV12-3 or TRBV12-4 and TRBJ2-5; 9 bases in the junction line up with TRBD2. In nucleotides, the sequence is TGTGCCAGCAGCAGTAGCGGGAGCGGGGAGACCCAGTACTTC. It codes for CASSSSGSGETQYF.